A single sample gave rise to the 3 T cell receptor beta chains below, sequenced in a study of T-cell reconstitution after alpha-beta-depleted transplantation in children. Using unique molecular identifiers, the investigators prepared the TCRbeta library. MiXCR, applied by TCRdb to the PCR reads, yields one record per CDR3 protein. Here the sample spans approximately 350,000 distinct CDR3 sequences, roughly 13% being singletons. This specimen consisted of PBMCs, obtained from the stem cell graft. The receptors come from a human donor who donated a stem cell graft to a child with Fanconi anemia.

This clonotype was counted at least ten times. The J gene is TRBJ1-4, the V gene TRBV7-2; TRBD1 is a possible D gene (6 bases). V was pared by 1 base and J by 8 bases, with 14 bases between. The length of the CDR3 is 15 residues. Germline V lookup: CDR1 SGHTA, CDR2 FQGNSA. CDR3 amino acids: CASSLDSTGEEKLFF. The CDR3 DNA is TGTGCCAGCAGCTTAGACTCGACAGGAGAAGAAAAACTGTTTTTT.

This clonotype was seen repeatedly, ten times or more. This rearrangement joins TRBV28 to TRBJ1-4; the match to TRBD1 covers 9 bases. Germline CDR1 and CDR2: MDHEN and SYDVKM. CDR3 length: 15 amino acids. J lost 10 bases, V lost 6 bases, and 12 bases had no gene match. CDR3 protein: CASSPPGTGFVKLFF. In DNA, the CDR3 is TGTGCCAGCAGCCCTCCCGGGACAGGGTTTGTAAAACTGTTTTTT. The full variable domain, its missing parts supplied by reference TRBV28 and TRBJ1-4, is DVKVTQSSRYLVKRTGEKVFLECVQDMDHENMFWYRQDPGLGLRLIYFSYDVKMKEKGDIPEGYSVSREKKERFSLILESASTNQTSMYLCASSPPGTGFVKLFFGSGTQLSVL.

The CDR3 region is CASSLTGKRTWETQYF. CDR3 coding DNA: TGTGCCAGCAGCTTGACAGGGAAACGGACCTGGGAGACCCAGTACTTC. The chain has TRBV5-6 and TRBJ2-5; the D gene is possibly TRBD1 (6 bases). The ends were cut back, 1 base at V and 5 bases at J, with 18 bases in the middle. Germline assignment: CDR1 SGHDT and CDR2 YYEEEE. The CDR3 contains 16 residues. The full variable domain, its missing parts supplied by reference TRBV5-6 and TRBJ2-5, is DAGVTQSPTHLIKTRGQQVTLRCSPKSGHDTVSWYQQALGQGPQFIFQYYEEEERQRGNFPDRFSGHQFPNYSSELNVNALLLGDSALYLCASSLTGKRTWETQYFGPGTRLLVL.